The 23 T cell receptor beta chains below were found in one sample sequenced in a study of regulatory T cells in long-lasting Graves disease. Time point specified: persistent/refractory GD, antithyroid drugs over 5 years with positive TRAb. PBMC RNA served as the TCR library source. CDR3-region Arm-PCR and iRepertoire HTBI primers produced the TCR beta libraries. TCRdb fed the multiplex PCR reads into MiXCR, producing one record per CDR3 protein. The profile shows around 400,000 distinct CDR3 sequences, roughly 24% of them singletons. The sequences come from peripheral blood mononuclear cells (PBMCs), collected when the disease was refractory, from a patient treated with antithyroid drugs. These receptors originate from a middle-aged woman with Graves disease.

The chain has TRBV7-8 and TRBJ2-6; possible D gene TRBD1, 5 bases. V was shortened by 5 bases and J by 4 bases, with 12 bases between the two germline ends. Germline V gives CDR1 SGHVS, CDR2 FQNEAQ. CDR3 size: 15 residues. DNA for the CDR3: TGTGCCAGCAGCCAAACAGGTTCCGGGGCCAACGTCCTGACTTTC. Encoded protein: CASSQTGSGANVLTF. The whole variable domain, filled in from reference TRBV7-8 and TRBJ2-6, reads GAGVSQSPRYKVAKRGQDVALRCDPISGHVSLFWYQQALGQGPEFLTYFQNEAQLDKSGLPSDRFFAERPEGSVSTLKIQRTQQEDSAVYLCASSQTGSGANVLTFGAGSRLTVL.

This clonotype was seen many times. The chain combines TRBV6-5 with TRBJ1-5; no definite D call. Germline CDR1 and CDR2: MNHEY and SVGAGI. With 2 bases removed from V and 9 bases from J, the gap between germline ends came to 8 bases. The CDR3 spans 12 residues. This chain's CDR3 is CASSYEGRPQHF. CDR3 sequence (DNA): TGTGCCAGCAGTTACGAGGGTCGGCCCCAGCATTTT.

This clonotype was detected ten times or more. The rearrangement uses TRBV29-1 and TRBJ1-4; 12 bases map to TRBD1. CDR3 size: 14 residues. The junction had 3 bases not matched to a gene; V was cut back by 4 bases and J by 6 bases. Per the germline V gene, CDR1 is SQVTM and CDR2 is ANQGSEA. In nucleotides, the CDR3 is TGCAGCGTTGGAGGGACAGGGGGCGATGAAAAACTGTTTTTT. This gives the protein CSVGGTGGDEKLFF.

This clonotype came up many times. The chain recombines TRBV6-5 with TRBJ1-1, with no clear D. This CDR3 spans 14 amino acids. The V end was cut by 2 bases, the J end by 4 bases, with 11 bases between. The germline gives CDR1 MNHEY, CDR2 SVGAGI. In nucleotides, the CDR3 is TGTGCCAGCAGTTACGGAGCCCTGAGCACTGAAGCTTTCTTT. It encodes CASSYGALSTEAFF.

The chain has TRBV7-9 and TRBJ2-2, with 7 bases identical to TRBD2. The CDR3 runs to 18 residues. Trimming removed 5 bases from V and 0 bases from J; junction bases left unmatched: 12. Germline lookup yields CDR1 SEHNR and CDR2 FQNEAQ (reference sequence). The CDR3 sequence: CASSTDLSGSANTGELFF. The CDR3 coding sequence is TGTGCCAGCAGCACCGACCTTAGCGGGTCCGCGAACACCGGGGAGCTGTTTTTT. Complete variable domain (other parts from reference TRBV7-9 and TRBJ2-2): DTGVSQNPRHKITKRGQNVTFRCDPISEHNRLYWYRQTLGQGPEFLTYFQNEAQLEKSRLLSDRFSAERPKGSFSTLEIQRTEQGDSAMYLCASSTDLSGSANTGELFFGEGSRLTVL.

This clonotype was counted many times. The V call is TRBV28, the J call TRBJ2-7; 9 bases map to TRBD2. Germline trimming cut 5 bases from V and 3 bases from J; bases unmatched to any gene: 8. This CDR3 has 15 amino acids. Per germline, CDR1 MDHEN and CDR2 SYDVKM. CDR3: CASSPRLAGNYEQYF. The CDR3 DNA sequence: TGTGCCAGCAGTCCCCGGCTAGCGGGGAACTACGAGCAGTACTTC.

V usage is TRBV11-2 and J usage is TRBJ2-7, with TRBD2 identical over 14 bases. Trimming at V came to 4 bases and at J to 2 bases, leaving 7 bases not matched to a gene. The CDR3 is 17 residues long. CDR1 is SGHAT and CDR2 is FQNNGV in the germline V gene. The DNA of the CDR3 is TGTGCCAGCAGCTCCCCGGGACTAGCGGGAGTCGCCTACGAGCAGTACTTC. Its translation is CASSSPGLAGVAYEQYF.

There are many counts of this clonotype. The V and J genes are TRBV6-1 and TRBJ1-1; D may be TRBD1 (5 bases). This CDR3 is 14 amino acids long. Germline CDR1 reads MNHNS; CDR2 reads SASEGT. Between the trimmed V and J ends, which lost 5 bases and 2 bases, there was a span of 12 bases. CDR3 nucleotides: TGTGCCAGCAGTATGAACGGGGCAAACACTGAAGCTTTCTTT. It encodes CASSMNGANTEAFF.

This clonotype was seen just once. The chain carries TRBV5-1 and TRBJ2-5; D is uncertain. V lost 7 bases and J lost 3, with 13 bases in between. The CDR3 length is 13 residues. The germline V gene has CDR1 SGHRS and CDR2 YFSETQ. CDR3 amino acids: CASAEENEETQYF. The CDR3 bases are TGCGCCAGCGCTGAGGAAAACGAAGAGACCCAGTACTTC. The variable domain in full, completed from reference TRBV5-1 and TRBJ2-5, reads KAGVTQTPRYLIKTRGQQVTLSCSPISGHRSVSWYQQTPGQGLQFLFEYFSETQRNKGNFPGRFSGRQFSNSRSEMNVSTLELGDSALYLCASAEENEETQYFGPGTRLLVL.

This clonotype turned up a few times. The rearrangement joins TRBV30 to TRBJ1-1, with 8 positions matching TRBD1. J lost 2 bases, V lost 4 bases, and 3 bases had no gene match. CDR1 and CDR2 (germline): GTSNPN, SVGIG (reference sequence). CDR3 length equals 13 residues. The CDR3 DNA reads TGTGCCTGGACCGGACAGGGTAACACTGAAGCTTTCTTT. Protein sequence: CAWTGQGNTEAFF.

This clonotype has more than one count but fewer than ten. V gene TRBV5-1 combines with J gene TRBJ1-5; 7 nucleotides line up with TRBD1. Germline V gene lookup returns CDR1 SGHRS and CDR2 YFSETQ. Trimming removed 4 bases from V and 6 bases from J; junction bases left unmatched: 13. CDR3 size: 16 residues. CDR3: CASSVVGGGYVQPQHF. CDR3 DNA: TGCGCCAGCAGCGTCGTGGGAGGGGGCTATGTTCAGCCCCAGCATTTT. The full variable domain, rest sourced from reference TRBV5-1 and TRBJ1-5, is KAGVTQTPRYLIKTRGQQVTLSCSPISGHRSVSWYQQTPGQGLQFLFEYFSETQRNKGNFPGRFSGRQFSNSRSEMNVSTLELGDSALYLCASSVVGGGYVQPQHFGDGTRLSIL.

V gene TRBV29-1 combines with J gene TRBJ2-7; TRBD2 agrees at 9 bases. Germline V gene sequence: CDR1 SQVTM, CDR2 ANQGSEA. Trimming cost V 1 base and J 7 bases; bases outside gene matches: 11. The length of the CDR3 is 15 residues. The CDR3 is CSVEVGISGSKEQYF. For the CDR3, the DNA is TGCAGCGTTGAAGTAGGGATTAGCGGGAGTAAAGAGCAGTACTTC.

The gene calls are TRBV6-1 and TRBJ2-7; TRBD1 agrees at 8 bases. Losses at the gene ends were 6 bases for V and 1 base for J; bases not matched to a gene: 5. This CDR3 spans 14 amino acids. Germline values: CDR1 MNHNS, CDR2 SASEGT. The CDR3 sequence is CASRMGQDSYEQYF. DNA of the CDR3: TGTGCCAGCAGAATGGGACAGGATTCCTACGAGCAGTACTTC.

The genes are TRBV11-2 and TRBJ2-1; 8 bases match TRBD1. J was trimmed by 10 bases and V by 6 bases; bases with no gene match: 5. Germline CDR1 reads SGHAT; CDR2 reads FQNNGV. The CDR3 runs 12 residues. CDR3 region: CASSWTGTEQFF. The CDR3 DNA follows: TGTGCCAGCAGTTGGACAGGGACAGAGCAGTTCTTC.

On this clonotype: A much larger clone lies one base from this, so it may be a read error. V is TRBV6-2 or TRBV6-3 and J is TRBJ1-2; D call uncertain. From germline, CDR1 is MNHEY and CDR2 SVGEGT. Trimming removed 8 bases from V and 1 base from J, with 11 bases in between. The CDR3 spans 13 residues. CDR3 residues: CASLSVLNYGYTF. CDR3 sequence (DNA): TGTGCCAGCCTGTCAGTACTTAACTATGGCTACACCTTC.

Ten or more counts support this clonotype. The chain has TRBV28 and TRBJ2-7, with TRBD2 matching over 7 bases. The CDR3 has 16 amino acids. V dropped 2 bases and J dropped 0; count of bases not matched to a gene: 7. Germline lookup yields CDR1 MDHEN and CDR2 SYDVKM. CDR3 in DNA: TGTGCCAGCAGTTTAGGTGGTAGCGGGCCCTCCTACGAGCAGTACTTC. Translating it yields CASSLGGSGPSYEQYF.

This clonotype occurred a few times. V and J are TRBV10-2 and TRBJ1-5, with TRBD1 as a possible D gene (5 bases). Trimming pared 8 bases from V and 1 base from J, leaving 15 bases between. From germline, CDR1 is WSHSY and CDR2 SAAADI. The CDR3 covers 15 residues. The CDR3 DNA sequence: TGCGCCAGCCGCGGACCCGGGGGGAGCAATCAGCCCCAGCATTTT. Residues: CASRGPGGSNQPQHF.

The chain couples TRBV7-2 to TRBJ2-2; D is unclear. The germline CDR1 and CDR2 sequences are SGHTA and FQGNSA. The CDR3 length is 17 residues. Trimming pared 2 bases from V and 0 bases from J, leaving 13 bases between. The CDR3 DNA reads TGTGCCAGCAGCTTAAAATCGCCAAGCCCGAACACCGGGGAGCTGTTTTTT. Protein sequence: CASSLKSPSPNTGELFF.

This clonotype was counted many times. The V gene is TRBV12-3 or TRBV12-4, the J gene TRBJ2-7, with 7 nucleotides matching TRBD1. The CDR3 covers 14 residues. Losses at the gene ends were 4 bases for V and 6 bases for J; bases not matched to a gene: 9. CDR3 nucleotides: TGTGCCAGCAGTTCGAGGAGAACAGGGGCCGAGCAGTACTTC. It translates to CASSSRRTGAEQYF.

The chain combines TRBV5-1 with TRBJ2-7; no definite D call. Germline CDR1 and CDR2: SGHRS and YFSETQ. The V and J ends lost 4 bases and 0 bases respectively, with 11 bases between them. CDR3 length: 14 amino acids. The CDR3 nucleotides read TGCGCCAGCAGCCCTCAGCGAAGCTCCTACGAGCAGTACTTC. It translates to CASSPQRSSYEQYF. Supplemented by reference TRBV5-1 and TRBJ2-7, the full variable domain reads KAGVTQTPRYLIKTRGQQVTLSCSPISGHRSVSWYQQTPGQGLQFLFEYFSETQRNKGNFPGRFSGRQFSNSRSEMNVSTLELGDSALYLCASSPQRSSYEQYFGPGTRLTVT.

Only a few counts were recorded for this clonotype. The chain carries TRBV7-6 and TRBJ2-2, with 12 bases fitting TRBD2. The CDR3 contains 20 residues. The trim removed 0 bases at V and 1 base at J, leaving 9 bases unmatched. CDR1 is SGHVS, CDR2 FNYEAQ, per germline. The CDR3 loop reads CASSLAWALAGGLNTGELFF. The CDR3 DNA reads TGTGCCAGCAGCTTAGCGTGGGCACTAGCGGGAGGACTGAACACCGGGGAGCTGTTTTTT.

Worth noting for this clonotype: Since a much larger clone is just one base distant, this may be a read error. V gene TRBV7-6 combines with J gene TRBJ2-7, with TRBD2 identical over 9 bases. Per the germline V gene, CDR1 is SGHVS and CDR2 is FNYEAQ. The CDR3 runs 17 residues. In DNA, the CDR3 is TGTGCCGGCAGCTCCCTAAAGACTAGCGGACCTCCCTACGAGCAGTACTTC. It is translated as CAGSSLKTSGPPYEQYF.

This chain uses TRBV2 with TRBJ2-1; TRBD2 agrees at 7 bases. The germline V gene encodes CDR1 SNHLY and CDR2 FYNNEI. Trimming at V came to 6 bases and at J to 9 bases, leaving 8 bases not matched to a gene. CDR3 size: 13 residues. Written as DNA, the CDR3 is TGTGCCAGCAGGGATGCGGGAGTGGGTGAGCAGTTCTTC. Amino acid sequence: CASRDAGVGEQFF.